The rows below give T cell receptor beta chains drawn from one sample of a study of CD4 T cells in relation to SARS-CoV-2 and coronaviruses. Method: immunoSEQ multiplex PCR; TCRdb's copy keeps in-frame clones and lacks some. The data hold around 69,000 clones, with roughly 93% observed a single time. Material for sequencing was naive CD4+ T cells from PBMCs. The receptors here all came from a human donor in good health. Each CDR3 is given with its conserved first and last residue. Each record gives: J gene, V gene, clone size, D gene, CDR3 DNA, CDR3 protein. A D gene is named only where the DNA matches it firmly. Clone size is stated in some rows and not others, as once, few, many or a class when expanded.

TRBJ2-3	TRBV7-9	.	.	TGTGCCAGCAGCTTATCCTCTAGCGCAGATACGCAGTATTTT	CASSLSSSADTQYF
TRBJ2-2	TRBV25-1	.	.	TGTGCCAGCGGGGAGGGACAGCACACCGGGGAGCTGTTTTTT	CASGEGQHTGELFF
TRBJ2-6	TRBV7-3	once	TRBD2	TGTGCCAGCAGCTTATTTGCGGGAGGACCCTCTGGGGCCAACGTCCTGACTTTC	CASSLFAGGPSGANVLTF
TRBJ1-1	TRBV14	.	.	TGTGCCAGCAGCACCAAGGAATGGGCATTGAACACTGAAGCTTTCTTT	CASSTKEWALNTEAFF
TRBJ2-7	TRBV7-8	.	.	TGTGCCAGCAGCTTTGAGACTAGACGTGAGCAGTACTTC	CASSFETRREQYF
TRBJ2-5	TRBV7-9	.	.	TGTGCCAGCAGCTTACAGCGACAGGCGCAAGAGACCCAGTACTTC	CASSLQRQAQETQYF
TRBJ2-7	TRBV28	once	.	TGTGCCAGCAGTCCCCAATCTTCAGACGAGCAGTACTTC	CASSPQSSDEQYF
TRBJ2-1	TRBV7-9	.	.	TGTGCCAGCAGCGGAACGGATGAGCAGTTCTTC	CASSGTDEQFF
TRBJ2-7	TRBV18	.	TRBD2	TGTGCCAGCTCACCCCTACAGGGGACTAGCGGGCACTTACCCTCCTACGAGCAGTACTTT	CASSPLQGTSGHLPSYEQYF
TRBJ2-7	TRBV28	.	.	TGTGCCAGCAGCAGGGCGTACGAGCAGTACTTC	CASSRAYEQYF
TRBJ1-2	TRBV10-3	.	.	TGTGCCATCAGTGATTTCCCAGATGTCGGCTACACCTTC	CAISDFPDVGYTF
TRBJ2-7	TRBV5-1	.	.	TGCGCCAGCAGCTTGACCGGAGTCCCCTACGAGCAGTACTTC	CASSLTGVPYEQYF
TRBJ2-7	TRBV7-2	.	TRBD2	TGTGCCAGCAGCGCGGGACTAGCGGGACTCTACGAGCAGTACTTC	CASSAGLAGLYEQYF
TRBJ2-1	TRBV18	.	.	TGTGCCAGCAAGAGCCTTATCAATTACAATGAGCAGTTCTTC	CASKSLINYNEQFF
TRBJ2-5	TRBV9	once	.	TGTGCCAGCGGGCGGCAGCAAGAGACCCAGTACTTC	CASGRQQETQYF
TRBJ1-5	TRBV23-1	.	TRBD1	TGCGCCAGCAGTCAGGCACAGGGGGCACCCCTCTGTTTAACAAGCAATCAGCCCCAGCATTTT	CASSQAQGAPLCLTSNQPQHF
TRBJ2-2	TRBV6-5	.	TRBD1	TGTGCCAGCAGTTCGGACAGGGGGAACACCGGGGAGCTGTTTTTT	CASSSDRGNTGELFF
TRBJ2-7	TRBV12-3/TRBV12-4	.	.	TGTGCCAGCAGTTTAGGAGCCTACGAGCAGTACTTC	CASSLGAYEQYF
TRBJ1-3	TRBV7-3	.	TRBD1	TGTGCCAGCAGCCTCCAAGGACAGGGTTTGGTCGGAAACACCATATATTTT	CASSLQGQGLVGNTIYF
TRBJ2-7	TRBV11-3	once	.	TGTGCCAGCAGCTTAGCCGAAGACTACGAGCAGTACTTC	CASSLAEDYEQYF
TRBJ1-5	TRBV9	once	TRBD1	TGTGCCAGCAGCGGACAGGGACGGGGGCCCCAGCATTTT	CASSGQGRGPQHF
TRBJ2-1	TRBV19	.	TRBD2	TGTGCCAGTATCGGGACTAGCGGGAGAATAAGCAATGAGCAGTTCTTC	CASIGTSGRISNEQFF
TRBJ1-1	TRBV25-1	.	.	TGTGCCATGCCGGGAGGGAACACTGAAGCTTTCTTT	CAMPGGNTEAFF
TRBJ2-1	TRBV19	once	TRBD2	TGTGCCAGTAGTGCCCGGAGGCTCATTGCGGGAGAAGGATACAATGAGCAGTTCTTC	CASSARRLIAGEGYNEQFF
TRBJ2-6	TRBV19	.	.	TGTGCCAGTAGTACCCCCGGGTTTCCTACCCCATCTGGGGCCAACGTCCTGACTTTC	CASSTPGFPTPSGANVLTF
TRBJ2-2	TRBV7-6	few	.	TGTGCCAGCAGCCCCGGGGGCGGAGAATCCACCGGGGAGCTGTTTTTT	CASSPGGGESTGELFF
TRBJ2-5	TRBV28	.	.	TGTGCCAGCAGTTTACCTCGGGAGAAAGGAAAGACCCAGTACTTC	CASSLPREKGKTQYF
TRBJ1-5	TRBV21-1	.	.	TGTGCCAGCAGCGGCGGGCAGGGGAGTTCTCCTCAGCCCCAGCATTTT	CASSGGQGSSPQPQHF
TRBJ2-5	TRBV28	.	.	TGTGCCAGCAGTCGCCCAGGGGTAGGGGAGACCCAGTACTTC	CASSRPGVGETQYF
TRBJ2-7	TRBV10-1	.	.	TGCGCCAGCAGTGATCAAGGGGGAGCCGGGACGAATGGCGAGCAGTACTTC	CASSDQGGAGTNGEQYF
TRBJ2-2	TRBV6-5	.	.	TGTGCCAGCAGTTACTCGAGAGGTATTGCCACCGGGGAGCTGTTTTTT	CASSYSRGIATGELFF
TRBJ2-2	TRBV5-1	.	.	TGCGCCAGCAGCTTGGCAGAAAACACCGGGGAGCTGTTTTTT	CASSLAENTGELFF
TRBJ2-2	TRBV28	.	.	TGTGCCAGCAGTTTTCCGCGGTTCAGGGGATTCGGGGAGCTGTTTTTT	CASSFPRFRGFGELFF
TRBJ2-7	TRBV14	.	.	TGTGCCAGCAGCCCATTAAAGGGCGAGCAGTACTTC	CASSPLKGEQYF
TRBJ2-7	TRBV2	.	TRBD1	TGTGCCAGCTCAAACAGGGGGCTTGAAGAGCAGTACTTC	CASSNRGLEEQYF
TRBJ2-7	TRBV7-8	.	TRBD2	TGTGCCAGCAGCCGCCGGAGCGAGACTAGCAGGTCCTACGAGCAGTACTTC	CASSRRSETSRSYEQYF
TRBJ1-2	TRBV3-1/TRBV3-2	.	TRBD1	TGTGCCAGCCGAGGACTCAGGGGGCAGGCCCCATTTTCTAACTATGGCTACACCTTC	CASRGLRGQAPFSNYGYTF
TRBJ1-1	TRBV5-1	.	.	TGCGCCAGCAGCTTACCGGGAAGGAACACTGAAGCTTTCTTT	CASSLPGRNTEAFF
TRBJ2-7	TRBV5-1	.	TRBD2	TGCGCCAGCAGCTTACTAGCGGGAGTGGGATACGAGCAGTACTTC	CASSLLAGVGYEQYF
TRBJ2-1	TRBV18	.	TRBD2	TGTGCCAGCTCACCACAAACCGGGACTACCCTTGAGCAGTTCTTC	CASSPQTGTTLEQFF
TRBJ1-3	TRBV11-2	.	.	TGTGCCAGCAGCGAAGCTGGAAACACCATATATTTT	CASSEAGNTIYF
TRBJ2-7	TRBV2	.	TRBD2	TGTGCCAGCAGTGGGACTAGCGGGAGTTCCGAGCAGTACTTC	CASSGTSGSSEQYF
TRBJ1-3	TRBV3-1/TRBV3-2	.	.	TGTGCCAGCAGCCAAGATTGGGGGTACTCTGGAAACACCATATATTTT	CASSQDWGYSGNTIYF
TRBJ1-5	TRBV30	.	.	TGTGCCTGGAGTCGGGACACCCCGAGTCAGCCCCAGCATTTT	CAWSRDTPSQPQHF
TRBJ1-3	TRBV7-2	.	.	TGTGCCAGCAGCCGCATGCCCGGAAACACCATATATTTT	CASSRMPGNTIYF
TRBJ2-2	TRBV7-9	.	TRBD2	TGTGCCAGTACCGCGCGGGAGGACACCGGGGAGCTGTTTTTT	CASTAREDTGELFF
TRBJ2-1	TRBV5-1	.	TRBD2	TGCGCCAGCAGGATAGCGGGAGTACTAGCGAATGAGCAGTTCTTC	CASRIAGVLANEQFF
TRBJ1-2	TRBV29-1	.	.	TGCAGCGTTGAAGATCTTAATCCCTTTAAAAGGGGTTACTATGGCTACACCTTC	CSVEDLNPFKRGYYGYTF
TRBJ2-7	TRBV7-6	.	.	TGTGCCAGCAGCTTATCACAGGGTCTCAACGAGCAGTACTTC	CASSLSQGLNEQYF
TRBJ2-7	TRBV5-4	.	TRBD2	TGTGCCAGCAGACCCGGACTAGCCTCCTACGAGCAGTACTTC	CASRPGLASYEQYF
TRBJ2-3	TRBV12-3/TRBV12-4	.	.	TGTGCCAGCAGTAAGACCCCTTTGGATACGCAGTATTTT	CASSKTPLDTQYF
TRBJ1-1	TRBV18	.	.	TGTGCCAGCTCAAAAGACGGATGGAGCGCTGAAGCTTTCTTT	CASSKDGWSAEAFF
TRBJ1-1	TRBV2	.	TRBD1	TGTGCCAGCAATTGGGACAGGGCACAGAACACTGAAGCTTTCTTT	CASNWDRAQNTEAFF
TRBJ2-5	TRBV24-1	.	TRBD1	TGTGCCACCAGTGACGCCGGGACAGCCGTCCAAGAGACCCAGTACTTC	CATSDAGTAVQETQYF
TRBJ2-7	TRBV24-1	once	.	TGTGCCACCAGTGATTACAATTCCGGTAAGGCGACCTACGAGCAGTACTTC	CATSDYNSGKATYEQYF
TRBJ2-6	TRBV11-2	.	.	TGTGCCAGCAGCTCGGACGGCAGGGTTGGGTTCGGGGCCAACGTCCTGACTTTC	CASSSDGRVGFGANVLTF
TRBJ2-1	TRBV7-9	once	.	TGTGCCAGCAGCTTAGGGGTGGCCCCTCCGGACAATGAGCAGTTCTTC	CASSLGVAPPDNEQFF
TRBJ2-1	TRBV7-2	.	.	TGTGCCAGCAGCTTGGGGGACTGGCGGTTCTTC	CASSLGDWRFF
TRBJ2-2	TRBV14	.	.	TGTGCCAGCAGCCAAGCCATCAGCGTCGGGGAGCTGTTTTTT	CASSQAISVGELFF